This entry features one T cell receptor (beta chain) sequence. In the original processing: Reference gene primer amplification gave estimated nucleated cell counts. Some clones are missing from TCRdb's copy, which holds only in-frame ones; the method was immunoSEQ multiplex PCR. The V and J calls and clone size are taken from that table; D and trimming were inferred from the DNA. Of 150,000 to 200,000 clones listed, around 87% are singletons. This record belongs to a study of blood T cell repertoires in COVID-19. Germline V gene lookup returns CDR1 LGHNA and CDR2 YSLEER. This CDR3 region has 16 residues. The V gene end was trimmed by 0 bases and the J gene end by 4 bases; junction bases not matched to a gene: 7.

This chain links TRBV4-3 with TRBJ2-7; the match to TRBD2 covers 9 bases. Sequenced material: peripheral blood. The sequence derives from a man aged 40-50 years with active or convalescent COVID-19. This chain's CDR3 is CASSQDSSGGRYEQYF. The CDR3 DNA sequence: TGCGCCAGCAGCCAAGATTCAAGCGGGGGGCGATACGAGCAGTACTTC.